Each of the 12 T cell receptor beta chains below was sequenced from the same sample in a study of tumor-infiltrating lymphocytes in localized non-small cell lung cancer. Libraries were prepared by immunoSEQ multiplex PCR; TCRdb keeps only in-frame clonotypes and omits some of them. Among 15,000 to 20,000 clones listed, 65% to 85% were seen once. The source material was uninvolved lung tissue not adjacent to the tumor. The source of these receptors is a human donor with non-small cell lung cancer.

The chain links TRBV27 to TRBJ1-5; D ambiguous. This CDR3 is built from 12 residues. Trimming pared 3 bases from V and 4 bases from J, leaving 4 bases between. CDR1 is MNHEY and CDR2 is SMNVEV in the germline V gene (reference sequence). CDR3 sequence: CASSFVNQPQHF. The DNA for the CDR3 is TGTGCCAGCAGTTTCGTTAATCAGCCCCAGCATTTT.

V and J are TRBV27 and TRBJ2-2; D gene unclear. Trimming cost V 3 bases and J 4 bases, with 15 bases left between them. The CDR3 is 16 amino acids. Germline V lookup: CDR1 MNHEY, CDR2 SMNVEV (reference sequence). DNA for the CDR3: TGTGCCAGCAGTTTTCGGGCCGACCAGCGCACCGGGGAGCTGTTTTTT. This gives the protein CASSFRADQRTGELFF.

The rearrangement uses TRBV2 and TRBJ2-7; D gene unclear. Germline CDR1 SNHLY, CDR2 FYNNEI. This CDR3 is 11 amino acids long. V lost 4 bases to trimming and J lost 7 bases, with 8 bases between them. The DNA for the CDR3 is TGTGCCAGCAGTGGGTTCCAAGAGCAGTACTTC. It yields the protein CASSGFQEQYF.

The chain links TRBV5-1 to TRBJ2-1; TRBD2 matches 12 bases. The germline CDR1 and CDR2 sequences are SGHRS and YFSETQ. The length of the CDR3 is 15 residues. V lost 0 bases and J lost 7; bases outside the gene matches: 2. The DNA for the CDR3 is TGCGCCAGCAGCTTGGGGACTAGCGGGGTTAATGAGCAGTTCTTC. Translating it yields CASSLGTSGVNEQFF. The full variable domain, rest sourced from reference TRBV5-1 and TRBJ2-1, is KAGVTQTPRYLIKTRGQQVTLSCSPISGHRSVSWYQQTPGQGLQFLFEYFSETQRNKGNFPGRFSGRQFSNSRSEMNVSTLELGDSALYLCASSLGTSGVNEQFFGPGTRLTVL.

This clone was detected once. The rearrangement links TRBV19 to TRBJ2-2, with D hard to call. Germline loops: CDR1 LNHDA, CDR2 SQIVND (reference sequence). CDR3 length: 14 residues. V was clipped by 8 bases and J by 6 bases, with 16 bases between them. The CDR3 spells CASRAQIGAGELFF. The DNA for the CDR3 is TGTGCCAGTCGTGCTCAAATTGGGGCCGGGGAGCTGTTTTTT. The whole variable domain, filled in from reference TRBV19 and TRBJ2-2, reads DGGITQSPKYLFRKEGQNVTLSCEQNLNHDAMYWYRQDPGQGLRLIYYSQIVNDFQKGDIAEGYSVSREKKESFPLTVTSAQKNPTAFYLCASRAQIGAGELFFGEGSRLTVL.

The rearrangement uses TRBV12-5 and TRBJ2-7, with TRBD2 matching 8 bases. This CDR3 region has 17 residues. Germline V gives CDR1 LGHNT, CDR2 FRNRAP. V lost 1 base, J lost 0 bases, and 8 bases stayed unmatched. CDR3 amino acids: CASGLAPIAGFSYEQYF. For the CDR3, the DNA is TGTGCTAGTGGTTTGGCCCCCATAGCGGGGTTCTCCTACGAGCAGTACTTC. The entire variable domain, with the rest obtained from reference TRBV12-5 and TRBJ2-7, is as follows: DARVTQTPRHKVTEMGQEVTMRCQPILGHNTVFWYRQTMMQGLELLAYFRNRAPLDDSGMPKDRFSAEMPDATLATLKIQPSEPRDSAVYFCASGLAPIAGFSYEQYFGPGTRLTVT.

The V call is TRBV28, the J call TRBJ2-1, with D possibly matching TRBD2 (6 bases). Germline V gene lookup returns CDR1 MDHEN and CDR2 SYDVKM. CDR3 length: 15 amino acids. Trimming stripped 3 bases from V and 4 bases from J, with 13 bases between. The CDR3 sequence is CASSFWEEAYNEQFF. The DNA for the CDR3 is TGTGCCAGCAGTTTTTGGGAGGAAGCATACAATGAGCAGTTCTTC.

The chain has TRBV5-1 and TRBJ1-5; TRBD1 matches 8 bases. The germline V gene has CDR1 SGHRS and CDR2 YFSETQ. Trimming took 1 base from V and 6 from J; bases not matched to a gene: 3. This CDR3 region has 14 residues. The CDR3, as DNA: TGCGCCAGCAGCTTGAACACAGGGGGTCAGCCCCAGCATTTT. It specifies CASSLNTGGQPQHF.

The chain carries TRBV6-9 and TRBJ2-7; tentatively, D is TRBD2 (5 bases). This CDR3 is built from 15 residues. Germline CDR1 is MNHGY and CDR2 is SVAAGI. V was clipped by 4 bases and J by 0 bases, with 13 bases between them. CDR3 nucleotide sequence: TGTGCCAGCAGTTTGGTAGCGCTAAGCTCCTACGAGCAGTACTTC. It yields the protein CASSLVALSSYEQYF.

The CDR3 protein is CASSQDTGELFF. The CDR3 DNA sequence: TGTGCCAGCAGCCAAGACACCGGGGAGCTGTTTTTT. V usage is TRBV11-3 and J usage is TRBJ2-2; D is undetermined. The CDR3 runs 12 residues. Trimming stripped 5 bases from V and 3 bases from J, with 4 bases between. From germline, CDR1 is SGHNT and CDR2 YENEEA.

This CDR3 is CASRRQGARTEAFF. CDR3 sequence (DNA): TGTGCCAGCAGGCGACAGGGGGCTCGAACTGAAGCTTTCTTT. The rearrangement links TRBV28 to TRBJ1-1; 10 bases line up with TRBD1. Germline V gene sequence: CDR1 MDHEN, CDR2 SYDVKM. This CDR3 contains 14 residues. Trimming took 6 bases from V and 5 from J; bases not matched to a gene: 6. The whole variable domain, filled in from reference TRBV28 and TRBJ1-1, reads DVKVTQSSRYLVKRTGEKVFLECVQDMDHENMFWYRQDPGLGLRLIYFSYDVKMKEKGDIPEGYSVSREKKERFSLILESASTNQTSMYLCASRRQGARTEAFFGQGTRLTVV.

This chain links TRBV5-1 with TRBJ2-7, with 8 bases identical to TRBD2. The CDR3 extends over 14 amino acids. CDR1 and CDR2 (germline): SGHRS, YFSETQ. Germline trimming cut 4 bases from V and 3 bases from J; bases unmatched to any gene: 6. CDR3 nucleotide sequence: TGCGCCAGCAGCCCCGGGACTAGTCTCTACGAGCAGTACTTC. Amino acid sequence: CASSPGTSLYEQYF.